Included here is one TCR beta chain sequence, with context. Its antigen is unidentified. The data originate from a study of response to subunit inactivated influenza vaccine. Study outcomes and limitations: With each seasonal influenza vaccination, the authors suggested, few new T cells are recruited.

Germline assignment: CDR1 SEHNR and CDR2 FQNEAQ (reference sequence). Trimming took off 1 base at V and 6 bases at J, with 16 bases between the two ends. The length of the CDR3 is 15 residues. Each CDR3 protein is one row after TCRdb ran MiXCR on the RT-PCR reads. The table shows 430,000 or so distinct CDR3 sequences, with approximately 11% occurring only once. This clonotype was sampled from a man aged 50-60 years who received an inactivated influenza vaccine. The sample here was PBMCs from blood, taken around seven weeks after vaccination. The V and J genes are TRBV7-9 and TRBJ2-7; D gene uncertain. For the CDR3, the DNA is TGTGCCAGCAGCTTAGGACGTTCGTTAGGGTCCGAGCAGTACTTC. Its translation is CASSLGRSLGSEQYF.